The 14 T cell receptor beta chains given below trace back to one sample, sequenced in a study of response to subunit inactivated influenza vaccine. TCRdb re-derived calls from the RT-PCR reads in MiXCR, one entry per CDR3 protein. The table records 300,000 to 350,000 distinct CDR3 sequences, roughly a fifth of them present only once. The sequencing here drew on PBMCs from blood, taken about 20 months after vaccination. All receptors come from a man aged 50 to 69 who received an inactivated influenza vaccine.

V and J are TRBV20-1 and TRBJ2-3; TRBD2 might be the D (5 bases). The CDR3 spans 15 residues. Between the trimmed V and J ends, which lost 2 bases and 0 bases, there was a span of 12 bases. Germline loops: CDR1 DFQATT, CDR2 SNEGSKA (reference sequence). CDR3 protein: CSARPGERSTDTQYF. The DNA for the CDR3 is TGCAGTGCTAGACCCGGGGAGCGTAGCACAGATACGCAGTATTTT.

There are a few counts of this clonotype. The chain couples TRBV12-3 or TRBV12-4 to TRBJ2-7; tentatively, D is TRBD1 or TRBD2 (6 bases each). CDR3 size: 11 residues. V was clipped by 6 bases and J by 7 bases, with 10 bases between them. The CDR3 spells CASRLGGEQYF. DNA of the CDR3: TGTGCCAGCAGGCTAGGGGGGGAGCAGTACTTC.

J is TRBJ2-3 and V is TRBV9; 7 nucleotides align to TRBD2. CDR3 length: 16 residues. The germline V gene has CDR1 SGDLS and CDR2 YYNGEE. The junction had 5 bases not matched to a gene; V was cut back by 0 bases and J by 1 base. Here the CDR3 reads CASSVGQRGGTDTQYF. Written as DNA, the CDR3 is TGTGCCAGCAGCGTAGGTCAGCGGGGAGGCACAGATACGCAGTATTTT. The complete variable domain, with remaining parts taken from reference TRBV9 and TRBJ2-3, reads DSGVTQTPKHLITATGQRVTLRCSPRSGDLSVYWYQQSLDQGLQFLIQYYNGEERAKGNILERFSAQQFPDLHSELNLSSLELGDSALYFCASSVGQRGGTDTQYFGPGTRLTVL.

The table lists this clonotype with a few counts. The chain uses TRBV24-1 and TRBJ2-5; the match to TRBD1 covers 8 bases. Trimming removed 3 bases from V and 6 bases from J; junction bases left unmatched: 14. This CDR3 has 17 amino acids. Germline CDR1 is KGHDR and CDR2 is SFDVKD. CDR3 in amino acids: CATSDGSGGRGTKTQYF. The CDR3 DNA reads as TGTGCCACCAGTGATGGATCAGGGGGCCGGGGGACGAAGACCCAGTACTTC.

This chain connects TRBV5-1 to TRBJ1-1; no definite D call. CDR1 is SGHRS and CDR2 is YFSETQ in the germline V gene. The CDR3 covers 12 residues. V shed 2 bases and J shed 3 bases, with 5 bases lying between them. As DNA, the CDR3 is TGCGCCAGCAGCTTTTCGGACACTGAAGCTTTCTTT. It translates to CASSFSDTEAFF. Based on the CDR3 plus reference TRBV5-1 and TRBJ1-1, the full variable domain is KAGVTQTPRYLIKTRGQQVTLSCSPISGHRSVSWYQQTPGQGLQFLFEYFSETQRNKGNFPGRFSGRQFSNSRSEMNVSTLELGDSALYLCASSFSDTEAFFGQGTRLTVV.

This clonotype appeared many times. The chain recombines TRBV5-6 with TRBJ1-2; the match to TRBD1 covers 7 bases. CDR3 length equals 15 residues. With 0 bases clipped from V and 7 bases from J, the junction kept 9 bases outside the gene matches. The germline V gene has CDR1 SGHDT and CDR2 YYEEEE. CDR3 coding DNA: TGTGCCAGCAGCTTGGCCCAGACAGGGAGAAGTGGCTACACCTTC. This codes for CASSLAQTGRSGYTF.

The chain carries TRBV4-1 and TRBJ1-1; D is perhaps TRBD1 (6 bases). This CDR3 spans 15 amino acids. Germline CDR1 reads MGHRA; CDR2 reads YSYEKL. Trimming left V 1 base short and J 4 bases short, with 13 bases between. Written as DNA, the CDR3 is TGCGCCAGCAGCCAAGCAACAGGGCTTGTCACTGAAGCTTTCTTT. Amino acids: CASSQATGLVTEAFF.

The V call is TRBV27, the J call TRBJ1-4; a possible D gene is TRBD1 (6 bases). The germline V gene has CDR1 MNHEY and CDR2 SMNVEV (reference sequence). The CDR3 runs 16 residues. V lost 1 base and J 4 bases, leaving 13 bases between the germline ends. The CDR3 nucleotides are TGTGCCAGCAGTTTATTTGGGGGGCGGGGTAATGAAAAACTGTTTTTT. Translated, it gives CASSLFGGRGNEKLFF.

The gene calls are TRBV7-8 and TRBJ1-1, with a tentative D call TRBD1 (6 bases). The germline CDR1 and CDR2 sequences are SGHVS and FQNEAQ. This CDR3 has 16 amino acids. V lost 6 bases, J lost 5 bases, and 22 bases lay in between. The CDR3 is CASSLQTGGRRTEAFF. The CDR3 DNA reads as TGTGCCAGCAGTCTTCAAACTGGGGGCAGGCGGACTGAAGCTTTCTTT.

The rearrangement links TRBV7-2 to TRBJ1-3, with D uncertain. This CDR3 is built from 16 residues. Trimming took off 5 bases at V and 1 base at J, with 15 bases between the two ends. Germline CDR1 and CDR2: SGHTA and FQGNSA. The CDR3 reads CASSPGIGLSGNTIYF. Here the CDR3 DNA reads TGTGCCAGCAGCCCTGGGATAGGGTTATCTGGAAACACCATATATTTT.

This clonotype was observed a few times. This is likely a read error, given that the CDR3 carries no conserved phenylalanine or tryptophan at its end. The DNA is omitted, as the CDR3 cannot be located on it reliably, and the CDR3 follows TCRdb's listing. The J gene is TRBJ2-7, the V gene TRBV21-1; the table's D call of TRBD1 was not tested on the DNA. TRBV21-1 is a documented pseudogene. The CDR3 adds up to 10 amino acids, both ends counted. The CDR3 sequence is CASSKDRWGL.

The V gene is TRBV29-1, the J gene TRBJ2-5; D may be TRBD1 or TRBD2 (5 bases each). This CDR3 spans 12 amino acids. Germline V CDR1 and CDR2: SQVTM, ANQGSEA. V gave up 3 bases and J gave up 5 bases, with 10 bases separating them. For the CDR3, the DNA is TGCAGCGTTGAGAGGGGACCGGAGACCCAGTACTTC. It encodes CSVERGPETQYF. Together with reference TRBV29-1 and TRBJ2-5, the CDR3 gives the full variable domain: SAVISQKPSRDICQRGTSLTIQCQVDSQVTMMFWYRQQPGQSLTLIATANQGSEATYESGFVIDKFPISRPNLTFSTLTVSNMSPEDSSIYLCSVERGPETQYFGPGTRLLVL.

The rearrangement joins TRBV19 to TRBJ1-1, with unresolved D. The CDR3 runs to 13 residues. The germline V gene has CDR1 LNHDA and CDR2 SQIVND (reference sequence). The V end lost 6 bases, the J end lost 3 bases, and 11 bases lay between the germline ends. Here the CDR3 DNA reads TGTGCCAGTAGACCGGGGTGGGACACTGAAGCTTTCTTT. Translation gives CASRPGWDTEAFF.

This clonotype appeared many times. This chain links TRBV12-3 or TRBV12-4 with TRBJ1-6, with a possible D match to TRBD1 (6 bases). V lost 5 bases, J lost 6 bases, and 8 bases lay in between. The CDR3 extends over 13 amino acids. This CDR3 reads CASSGDINSPLHF. The CDR3 coding sequence is TGTGCCAGCAGTGGGGACATTAATTCACCCCTCCACTTT.